The 18 T cell receptor beta chains below were found in one sample sequenced in a study of shared clonotypes between healthy human individuals. Only in-frame clones appear in the TCRdb table, and some are missing; sequencing was by immunoSEQ multiplex PCR. The sample lists about 95,000 clones; less than 80% were seen once. The sequenced material came from memory CD8+ T cells sorted from blood. The subset denotes: CD45RO+ cells pooled with CCR7-negative TemRA cells. These receptors were obtained from a man aged 25-40 years in good health.

Note on this clone: The sample holds other DNA sequences that translate to the same CDR3. CDR3 region: CASSVEQRTDTQYF. CDR3 sequence (DNA): TGTGCCAGCAGCGTAGAACAGAGGACAGATACGCAGTATTTT. The chain has TRBV9 and TRBJ2-3, with D unclear. This CDR3 comprises 14 residues. The V gene lost 0 bases and the J gene lost 3 bases, with 8 bases spanning the gap. Germline assignment: CDR1 SGDLS and CDR2 YYNGEE.

This chain connects TRBV6-5 to TRBJ2-3, with D unclear. CDR1 and CDR2 from the germline V gene are MNHEY and SVGAGI. V dropped 5 bases and J dropped 3 bases, with 9 bases sitting between them. This CDR3 has 13 amino acids. The CDR3 is CASSPINTDTQYF. DNA for the CDR3: TGTGCCAGCAGTCCTATCAATACAGATACGCAGTATTTT.

V and J are TRBV27 and TRBJ2-7, with a possible D match to TRBD1 (6 bases). This CDR3 region has 14 residues. Germline CDR1 and CDR2: MNHEY and SMNVEV (reference sequence). V dropped 3 bases and J dropped 7 bases, with 16 bases sitting between them. The DNA for the CDR3 is TGTGCCAGCAGTTTTGCAGGGGTTTTGGAGGAGCAGTACTTC. Its protein is CASSFAGVLEEQYF.

V and J are TRBV18 and TRBJ2-7; 9 nucleotides match TRBD1. This CDR3 comprises 13 residues. The V gene end was trimmed by 6 bases and the J gene end by 6 bases; junction bases not matched to a gene: 6. Germline-derived CDR1 and CDR2 are KGHSH and LQKENI. The CDR3 bases are TGTGCCAGCTCCTGGGGACAGGGTGGCGAGCAGTACTTC. This gives the protein CASSWGQGGEQYF.

In its sample, this clone was seen once. The chain carries TRBV11-2 and TRBJ1-2, with 8 bases that match TRBD1. This CDR3 spans 13 amino acids. After removal of 5 bases from V and 5 bases from J, the junction contained 4 bases not matched to a gene. Looked up from germline, CDR1 is SGHAT and CDR2 is FQNNGV. CDR3 sequence (DNA): TGTGCCAGCAGCAAGACAGGGGAATATGGCTACACCTTC. The encoded protein is CASSKTGEYGYTF. The whole variable domain, remainder taken from reference TRBV11-2 and TRBJ1-2, is EAGVAQSPRYKIIEKRQSVAFWCNPISGHATLYWYQQILGQGPKLLIQFQNNGVVDDSQLPKDRFSAERLKGVDSTLKIQPAKLEDSAVYLCASSKTGEYGYTFGSGTRLTVV.

The V and J genes are TRBV7-2 and TRBJ2-2; the match to TRBD2 covers 12 bases. V lost 4 bases to trimming and J lost 8 bases; unmatched junction nucleotides: 8. Germline V gives CDR1 SGHTA, CDR2 FQGNSA. The CDR3 loop spans 16 amino acids. The CDR3, as DNA: TGTGCCAGCAGCTATATACTAGCGGGAGGTACGGGGGAGCTGTTTTTT. Translation: CASSYILAGGTGELFF.

With respect to this clone: An end of the junction differs from the germline gene, which may be a read error. V gene TRBV6-1 combines with J gene TRBJ2-7, with TRBD2 matching 7 bases. Per the germline V gene, CDR1 is MNHNS and CDR2 is SASEGT. The CDR3 length is 16 residues. CDR3 sequence (DNA): TGTGCCATCAGTGAGTCCGGGGGAGGGCCTAACTACGAGCAGTACTTC. Its translation is CAISESGGGPNYEQYF.

The chain carries TRBV10-2 and TRBJ1-5, with D possibly being TRBD1 (5 bases). V gave up 6 bases and J gave up 8 bases, with 14 bases separating them. CDR1 is WSHSY and CDR2 is SAAADI in the germline V gene. The CDR3 covers 13 residues. In nucleotides, the CDR3 is TGCGCCAGCAGCCGCCAGGGTACGGAGCCCCAGCATTTT. Amino acid sequence: CASSRQGTEPQHF.

V gene TRBV6-1 combines with J gene TRBJ2-1; 10 bases agree with TRBD2. The junction had 2 bases not matched to a gene; V was cut back by 0 bases and J by 6 bases. The CDR3 runs 15 residues. In germline, CDR1 is MNHNS, CDR2 SASEGT. CDR3 bases: TGTGCCAGCAGTGAAGCGCCTAGCGGGAGCAATGAGCAGTTCTTC. Its protein is CASSEAPSGSNEQFF.

The V and J genes are TRBV6-5 and TRBJ1-2; D might be TRBD1 (5 bases). The germline V and J ends were trimmed by 10 bases and 4 bases, with 19 bases remaining between them. The germline V gene encodes CDR1 MNHEY and CDR2 SVGAGI. This CDR3 region has 14 residues. The CDR3 here is CAIPGLRRGYGYTF. The CDR3 DNA reads TGTGCCATACCGGGACTCCGGAGAGGCTATGGCTACACCTTC.

The gene calls are TRBV7-9 and TRBJ2-1; 8 bases align to TRBD2. The V and J ends lost 1 base and 6 bases, in that order; junction bases with no gene match: 14. CDR1 and CDR2 (germline): SEHNR, FQNEAQ (reference sequence). The CDR3 extends over 18 amino acids. The CDR3, as DNA: TGTGCCAGCAGCTTAGTTACTAGCGGAATACGAATTACCAATGAGCAGTTCTTC. Protein sequence: CASSLVTSGIRITNEQFF.

The CDR3 sequence: CAASAGVGVYEQYF. CDR3 in DNA: TGTGCCGCATCAGCGGGAGTCGGGGTTTACGAGCAGTACTTC. The chain couples TRBV19 to TRBJ2-7, with 8 bases matching TRBD2. V lost 11 bases to trimming and J lost 4 bases; unmatched junction nucleotides: 13. The CDR3 spans 14 residues. Per the germline V gene, CDR1 is LNHDA and CDR2 is SQIVND (reference sequence).

This chain connects TRBV7-7 to TRBJ2-1; D is possibly TRBD2 (6 bases). Germline CDR1 SSHAT, CDR2 FNYEAQ (reference sequence). V was clipped by 3 bases and J by 9 bases, with 15 bases between them. The CDR3 runs 14 residues. The CDR3 coding sequence is TGTGCCAGCAGCTTTGGGGAGGCTTGGACTGAGCAGTTCTTC. This gives the protein CASSFGEAWTEQFF.

V usage is TRBV7-9 and J usage is TRBJ2-7; D could derive from TRBD1 or TRBD2 (5 bases each). Trimming took off 7 bases at V and 1 base at J, with 11 bases between the two ends. Germline CDR1 is SEHNR and CDR2 is FQNEAQ (reference sequence). The CDR3 sequence is 13 residues long. This CDR3 reads CASIRDGSYEQYF. As DNA, the CDR3 is TGTGCCAGCATCCGGGACGGATCCTACGAGCAGTACTTC.

This clone was observed a single time. This rearrangement joins TRBV6-1 to TRBJ1-2; the D gene is possibly TRBD1 (5 bases). This CDR3 is 14 amino acids long. CDR1 and CDR2 (germline): MNHNS, SASEGT. The germline V and J ends were trimmed by 0 bases and 5 bases, with 10 bases remaining between them. The CDR3 sequence: CASSEAFREYGYTF. The CDR3 coding sequence is TGTGCCAGCAGTGAAGCTTTCAGGGAATATGGCTACACCTTC.

This clone showed up just once. The chain couples TRBV6-1 to TRBJ2-3; D remains unclear. The CDR3 runs to 13 residues. V shed 4 bases and J shed 3 bases, with 8 bases lying between them. Germline values: CDR1 MNHNS, CDR2 SASEGT. The CDR3 nucleotides are TGTGCCAGCAGTGGGGCGAAGACAGATACGCAGTATTTT. Translating gives CASSGAKTDTQYF.

This clone was counted only a few times. CDR3 loop: CASSQPGTGLTYEQYF. CDR3 DNA: TGTGCCAGTAGTCAGCCCGGGACAGGGTTGACCTACGAGCAGTACTTC. J is TRBJ2-7 and V is TRBV19, with 9 bases matching TRBD1. The CDR3 runs to 16 residues. Per germline, CDR1 LNHDA and CDR2 SQIVND (reference sequence). V lost 5 bases, J lost 2 bases, and 10 bases stayed unmatched.

The gene calls are TRBV9 and TRBJ2-1; D assignment may be TRBD1 or TRBD2 (7 bases each). The germline V gene has CDR1 SGDLS and CDR2 YYNGEE. V lost 6 bases to trimming and J lost 6 bases, with 19 bases between them. The CDR3 consists of 15 residues. The CDR3 nucleotides are TGTGCCAGCACCTCAGGGGGGGAGTGGTTCAATGAGCAGTTCTTC. Protein product: CASTSGGEWFNEQFF.